The 11 T cell receptor beta chains below come from one sample, sequenced in a study of regulatory T cells in long-lasting Graves disease. The TCR beta library used iRepertoire HTBI primers with Arm-PCR amplification of CDR3. TCRdb redid the calling of the multiplex PCR reads with MiXCR, one entry per CDR3 protein. The repertoire holds 350,000 to 500,000 distinct CDR3 sequences, with about 15% as singletons. The time point denotes: newly diagnosed GD, antithyroid drugs for less than 3 months. Making the TCR library involved RNA that had been extracted from PBMCs. This sample was shared with a second study, whose subject was T cells in Graves' hyperthyroidism and ophthalmopathy.

The sequencing here drew on peripheral blood mononuclear cells (PBMCs), taken at new diagnosis, from a patient treated with antithyroid drugs. These receptor sequences come from a woman aged 25 to 39 with Graves disease.

There are many counts of this clonotype. V gene TRBV6-2 or TRBV6-3 combines with J gene TRBJ1-1, with 11 bases lining up with TRBD1. The CDR3 runs 15 residues. J lost 7 bases, V lost 2 bases, and 6 bases had no gene match. Germline V gene data show CDR1 as MNHEY and CDR2 as SVGEGT. As DNA, the CDR3 is TGTGCCAGCAGTTACGCCCGGACAGGGGGCATTGAAGCTTTCTTT. This gives the protein CASSYARTGGIEAFF.

This clonotype was counted at least ten times. V and J are TRBV6-1 and TRBJ2-7; D is perhaps TRBD2 (6 bases). The CDR3 loop spans 13 amino acids. Per the germline V gene, CDR1 is MNHNS and CDR2 is SASEGT. V lost 8 bases and J 4 bases, leaving 15 bases between the germline ends. The CDR3 loop reads CASSRDSKYEQYF. DNA of the CDR3: TGTGCCAGCTCCCGGGACTCGAAATACGAGCAGTACTTC.

The genes are TRBV5-1 and TRBJ1-6, with D perhaps matching TRBD1 (6 bases). This CDR3 is built from 16 residues. CDR1 is SGHRS and CDR2 is YFSETQ in the germline V gene. V gave up 0 bases and J gave up 5 bases, with 12 bases separating them. CDR3 region: CASSLETGRNNSPLHF. CDR3 DNA: TGCGCCAGCAGCTTGGAAACAGGGCGTAATAATTCACCCCTCCACTTT.

This clonotype was observed a few times. Just one base apart from a much larger clone, this may be a read error. The V call is TRBV7-2, the J call TRBJ1-2, with D unresolved. Germline CDR1 SGHTA, CDR2 FQGNSA. V shed 7 bases and J shed 4 bases, with 16 bases lying between them. The CDR3 length is 14 residues. The CDR3 DNA is TGTGCCAGCACCCGGAGCGACCGTTCCTATGGCTACACCTTC. This sequence encodes CASTRSDRSYGYTF.

This clonotype was counted at least ten times. This rearrangement joins TRBV18 to TRBJ2-1; D is perhaps TRBD1 (6 bases). This CDR3 comprises 13 residues. The germline CDR1 and CDR2 sequences are KGHSH and LQKENI. V was pared by 7 bases and J by 10 bases, with 17 bases between. CDR3 protein: CASYSGVAEEQFF. DNA of the CDR3: TGTGCCAGCTACTCAGGGGTAGCAGAGGAGCAGTTCTTC.

In this sample, this clonotype turned up many times. In DNA form, the CDR3 reads TGTGCCGCCCGGCCGTCAGCGGGAGGGATCATTCAGTACTTC. Translating it yields CAARPSAGGIIQYF. This sequence joins TRBV28 and TRBJ2-4, with 10 bases fitting TRBD2. The CDR3 is 14 amino acids. The trim removed 11 bases at V and 9 bases at J, leaving 13 bases unmatched. Germline CDR1 is MDHEN and CDR2 is SYDVKM. The whole variable domain, filled in from reference TRBV28 and TRBJ2-4, reads DVKVTQSSRYLVKRTGEKVFLECVQDMDHENMFWYRQDPGLGLRLIYFSYDVKMKEKGDIPEGYSVSREKKERFSLILESASTNQTSMYLCAARPSAGGIIQYFGAGTRLSVL.

This clonotype turned up a few times. The chain is built from TRBV11-2 and TRBJ2-3; no clear D. CDR1 is SGHAT and CDR2 is FQNNGV in the germline V gene. Trimming removed 5 bases from V and 3 bases from J, with 18 bases in between. The CDR3 totals 16 residues. This CDR3 is CASSQDGAETTDTQYF. Written as DNA, the CDR3 is TGTGCCAGCAGCCAAGATGGCGCGGAGACTACAGATACGCAGTATTTT.

The table lists this clonotype with many counts. The chain has TRBV4-3 and TRBJ2-7; D possibly corresponds to TRBD2 (7 bases). CDR1 is LGHNA and CDR2 is YSLEER in the germline V gene. The V end lost 3 bases, the J end lost 4 bases, and 13 bases lay between the germline ends. The CDR3 is made up of 14 amino acids. The CDR3 sequence is CASSQGGAGYEQYF. DNA for the CDR3: TGCGCCAGCAGCCAGGGGGGGGCGGGATACGAGCAGTACTTC.

The chain carries TRBV20-1 and TRBJ2-6; 8 bases line up with TRBD1. Germline V gene sequence: CDR1 DFQATT, CDR2 SNEGSKA (reference sequence). CDR3 length: 16 amino acids. The V gene end was trimmed by 3 bases and the J gene end by 3 bases; junction bases not matched to a gene: 7. The CDR3 loop reads CSARGAGGLGANVLTF. The CDR3 DNA sequence: TGCAGTGCTAGGGGGGCAGGGGGCCTTGGGGCCAACGTCCTGACTTTC.

This clonotype has just a few counts. This rearrangement joins TRBV20-1 to TRBJ2-7, with D maybe TRBD2 (6 bases). V lost 6 bases, J lost 4 bases, and 19 bases lay in between. The length of the CDR3 is 14 residues. Germline CDR1 and CDR2: DFQATT and SNEGSKA (reference sequence). CDR3 DNA sequence: TGCAGTGCCGGCGGGACTTTACTGAATTACGAGCAGTACTTC. Its translation: CSAGGTLLNYEQYF.

By its share, this clonotype is medium-sized (0.01 to 0.1%). The genes are TRBV12-5 and TRBJ2-1, with 10 bases fitting TRBD2. The CDR3 has 15 residues. Germline V gene lookup returns CDR1 LGHNT and CDR2 FRNRAP. Trimming removed 5 bases from V and 4 bases from J; junction bases left unmatched: 5. As DNA, the CDR3 is TGTGCTAGTGGTCCGGGACTAGCGTTATACAATGAGCAGTTCTTC. It yields the protein CASGPGLALYNEQFF.